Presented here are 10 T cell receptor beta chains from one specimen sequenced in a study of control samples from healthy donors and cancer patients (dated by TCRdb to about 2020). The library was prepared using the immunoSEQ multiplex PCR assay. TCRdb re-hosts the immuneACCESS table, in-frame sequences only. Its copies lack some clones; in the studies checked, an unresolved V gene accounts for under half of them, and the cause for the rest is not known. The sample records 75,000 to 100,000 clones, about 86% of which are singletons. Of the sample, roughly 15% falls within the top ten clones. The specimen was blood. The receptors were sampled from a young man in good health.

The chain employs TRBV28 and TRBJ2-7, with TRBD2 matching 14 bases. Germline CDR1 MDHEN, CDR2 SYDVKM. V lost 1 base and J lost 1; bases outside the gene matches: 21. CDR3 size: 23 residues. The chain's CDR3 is CASSLSQVGEPGLAGVFSYEQYF. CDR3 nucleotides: TGTGCCAGCAGTTTATCTCAGGTTGGGGAACCGGGACTAGCGGGAGTCTTTTCCTACGAGCAGTACTTC.

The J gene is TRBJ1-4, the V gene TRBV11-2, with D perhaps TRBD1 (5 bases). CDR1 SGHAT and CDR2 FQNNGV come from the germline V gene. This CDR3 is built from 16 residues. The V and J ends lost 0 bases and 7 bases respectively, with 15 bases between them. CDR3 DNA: TGTGCCAGCAGCTTAGATGTGGGGCTAACAGGTGAAAAACTGTTTTTT. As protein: CASSLDVGLTGEKLFF.

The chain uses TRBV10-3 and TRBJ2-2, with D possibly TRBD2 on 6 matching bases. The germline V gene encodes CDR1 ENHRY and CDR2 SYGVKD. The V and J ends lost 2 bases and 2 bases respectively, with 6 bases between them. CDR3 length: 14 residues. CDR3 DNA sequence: TGTGCCATCAGTGAGGGACTAAACACCGGGGAGCTGTTTTTT. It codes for CAISEGLNTGELFF.

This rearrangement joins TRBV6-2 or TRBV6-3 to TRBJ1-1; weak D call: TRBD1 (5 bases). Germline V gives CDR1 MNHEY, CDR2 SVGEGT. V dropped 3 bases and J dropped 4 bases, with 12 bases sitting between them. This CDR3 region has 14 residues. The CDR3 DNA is TGTGCCAGCAGTTATTGGGGGGGAGGCACTGAAGCTTTCTTT. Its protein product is CASSYWGGGTEAFF.

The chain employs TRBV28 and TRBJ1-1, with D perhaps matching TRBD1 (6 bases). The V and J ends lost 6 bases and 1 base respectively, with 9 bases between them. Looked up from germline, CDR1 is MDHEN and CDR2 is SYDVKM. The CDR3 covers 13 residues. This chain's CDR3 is CASRKQGNTEAFF. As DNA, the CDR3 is TGTGCCAGCAGAAAACAGGGGAACACTGAAGCTTTCTTT.

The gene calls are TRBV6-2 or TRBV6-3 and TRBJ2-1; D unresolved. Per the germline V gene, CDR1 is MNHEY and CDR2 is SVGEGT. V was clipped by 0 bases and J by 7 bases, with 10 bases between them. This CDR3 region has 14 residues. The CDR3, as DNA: TGTGCCAGCAGTTACTCGCCGGCGTTAAATGAGCAGTTCTTC. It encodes CASSYSPALNEQFF.

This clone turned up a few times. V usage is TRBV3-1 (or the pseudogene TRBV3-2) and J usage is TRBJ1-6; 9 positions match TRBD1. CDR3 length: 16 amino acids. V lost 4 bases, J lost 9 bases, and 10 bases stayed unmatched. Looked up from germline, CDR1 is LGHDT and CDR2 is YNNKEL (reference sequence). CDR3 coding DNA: TGTGCCAGCAGCCCAGGAACGGGACAGGGACGTTCACCCCTCCACTTT. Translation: CASSPGTGQGRSPLHF.

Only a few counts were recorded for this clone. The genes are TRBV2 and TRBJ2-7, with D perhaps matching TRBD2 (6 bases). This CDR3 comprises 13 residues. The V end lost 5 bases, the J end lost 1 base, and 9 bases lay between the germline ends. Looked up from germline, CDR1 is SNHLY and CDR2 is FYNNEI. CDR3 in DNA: TGTGCCAGCAGTCAGACTAGTTCCTACGAGCAGTACTTC. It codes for CASSQTSSYEQYF.

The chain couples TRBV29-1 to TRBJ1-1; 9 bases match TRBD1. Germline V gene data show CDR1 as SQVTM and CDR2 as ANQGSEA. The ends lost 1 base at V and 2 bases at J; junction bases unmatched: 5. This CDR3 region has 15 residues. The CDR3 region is CSVEGQGGVNTEAFF. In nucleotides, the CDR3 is TGCAGCGTTGAAGGACAGGGGGGGGTAAACACTGAAGCTTTCTTT.

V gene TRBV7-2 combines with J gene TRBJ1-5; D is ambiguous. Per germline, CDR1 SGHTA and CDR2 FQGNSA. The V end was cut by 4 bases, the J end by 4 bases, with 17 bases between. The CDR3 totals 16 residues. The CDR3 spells CASSSIFDALNQPQHF. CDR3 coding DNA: TGTGCCAGCAGCTCCATCTTCGATGCGCTAAATCAGCCCCAGCATTTT. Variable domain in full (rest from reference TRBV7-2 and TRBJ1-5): GAGVSQSPSNKVTEKGKDVELRCDPISGHTALYWYRQSLGQGLEFLIYFQGNSAPDKSGLPSDRFSAERTGGSVSTLTIQRTQQEDSAVYLCASSSIFDALNQPQHFGDGTRLSIL.